The rows below give T cell receptor beta chains drawn from one sample of a study of blood T cell repertoires in COVID-19. Sequenced by immunoSEQ multiplex PCR; TCRdb stores in-frame clones only, minus some. The sample has roughly 170,000 clones, about four fifths seen once. Sequencing input: peripheral blood. These receptors originate from a woman aged 55-69 years with COVID-19, enrolled during active disease. The CDR3 runs from the conserved cysteine through the conserved F or W. Each record gives: CDR3 DNA, CDR3 protein, clone size, D gene, J gene, V gene. The D gene is left open where the match is weak. Clone sizes are given selectively: once, few, many, or a class where the clone is expanded.

CDR3 DNA: TGTGCCAGCAGCTTGACATGGATTAATGAAAAACTGTTTTTT
CDR3 protein: CASSLTWINEKLFF
clone size: .
D gene: .
J gene: TRBJ1-4
V gene: TRBV6-5

CDR3 DNA: TGTGCCAGCAGCTTACCTGGGGGCCTCGGAGTCACCGGGGAGCTGTTTTTT
CDR3 protein: CASSLPGGLGVTGELFF
clone size: few
D gene: .
J gene: TRBJ2-2
V gene: TRBV11-2

CDR3 DNA: TGTGCCAGCAGACCTGGGAGTCGCGGCTACACCTTC
CDR3 protein: CASRPGSRGYTF
clone size: .
D gene: .
J gene: TRBJ1-2
V gene: TRBV6-5

CDR3 DNA: TGTGCCAGCAGCGACCCTCCTGGGGTAGCGGGAGGGGGGATTTACAATGAGCAGTTCTTC
CDR3 protein: CASSDPPGVAGGGIYNEQFF
clone size: .
D gene: TRBD2
J gene: TRBJ2-1
V gene: TRBV9

CDR3 DNA: TGTGCCAGCAGCCCAGGGAATTCACAGGTGAACACTGAAGCTTTCTTT
CDR3 protein: CASSPGNSQVNTEAFF
clone size: .
D gene: .
J gene: TRBJ1-1
V gene: TRBV11-3

CDR3 DNA: TGTGCCAGCGCTCCCGGGACAGGTATCTACGAGCAGTACTTC
CDR3 protein: CASAPGTGIYEQYF
clone size: .
D gene: TRBD1
J gene: TRBJ2-7
V gene: TRBV6-5

CDR3 DNA: TGTGCCAGCACCCCTTACAATGAGCAGTTCTTC
CDR3 protein: CASTPYNEQFF
clone size: .
D gene: .
J gene: TRBJ2-1
V gene: TRBV12-3/TRBV12-4

CDR3 DNA: TGCGCCAGCAGCCAAGATCGTGATTGGGGCTTCTATGGCTACACCTTC
CDR3 protein: CASSQDRDWGFYGYTF
clone size: .
D gene: .
J gene: TRBJ1-2
V gene: TRBV4-3

CDR3 DNA: TGTGCCAGCAGTTACTCGACGGGGTATGAGCAGTTCTTC
CDR3 protein: CASSYSTGYEQFF
clone size: .
D gene: .
J gene: TRBJ2-1
V gene: TRBV6-5

CDR3 DNA: TGTGCCAGCAGCCGCCGCAGGGGAGGGGATAATTCACCCCTCCACTTT
CDR3 protein: CASSRRRGGDNSPLHF
clone size: few
D gene: .
J gene: TRBJ1-6
V gene: TRBV3-1/TRBV3-2

CDR3 DNA: TGCGCCAGCAGTCCGGACGGACAAGAAGCTTTCTTT
CDR3 protein: CASSPDGQEAFF
clone size: .
D gene: .
J gene: TRBJ1-1
V gene: TRBV5-1

CDR3 DNA: TGTGCCAGCAGCAGTCGACAGGGAGAGCAGTTCTTC
CDR3 protein: CASSSRQGEQFF
clone size: .
D gene: TRBD1
J gene: TRBJ2-1
V gene: TRBV5-4